A selection of T cell receptor beta chains follows, all from one sample in a study of early T cells in non-severe SARS-CoV-2 infection. From the 5' RACE reads, TCRdb called clonotypes with MiXCR, one entry per CDR3 protein. The sample has tens of thousands of distinct CDR3 sequences; more than 8.5% are singletons. Sequenced input: whole blood. The receptors were gathered from an adult who was a healthcare worker with PCR-confirmed SARS-CoV-2 infection or an uninfected control (not recorded which). CDR3s include the opening cysteine and the closing phenylalanine or tryptophan. D genes are given only for firm matches. Where a row states a size, it is once, few, many or the class of an expanded clone; other rows omit it.

size: many; V: TRBV10-3; J: TRBJ2-7; D: .; DNA: TGTGCCATCAGTGGGCCAGACTCCTACGAGCAGTACTTC; CDR3: CAISGPDSYEQYF
size: many; V: TRBV19; J: TRBJ2-1; D: TRBD1; DNA: TGTGCCAGTAGTAAGGGACAGGGAGGTCGGGGTGAGCAGTTCTTC; CDR3: CASSKGQGGRGEQFF
size: .; V: TRBV12-3/TRBV12-4; J: TRBJ2-2; D: .; DNA: TGTGCCAGCAGTAAGGGGGGCAATACGCGCGCCGGGGAGCTGTTTTTT; CDR3: CASSKGGNTRAGELFF
size: .; V: TRBV28; J: TRBJ2-6; D: .; DNA: TGTGGTGCATTAAGCTCTGGGGCCAACGTCCTGACTTTC; CDR3: CGALSSGANVLTF
size: few; V: TRBV11-1; J: TRBJ2-1; D: TRBD1; DNA: TGTGCCAGCAGCTCTGACAGGGGTCACTACAATGAGCAGTTCTTC; CDR3: CASSSDRGHYNEQFF
size: .; V: TRBV20-1; J: TRBJ1-5; D: TRBD1; DNA: TGCAGTGCTAGGGTAGGACAGGTCAATCAGCCCCAGCATTTT; CDR3: CSARVGQVNQPQHF
size: .; V: TRBV4-1; J: TRBJ1-2; D: .; DNA: TGCGCCAGCAGCCAACATAACCTCCGGGACAAGGCTAACTATGGCTACACCTTC; CDR3: CASSQHNLRDKANYGYTF
size: .; V: TRBV24-1; J: TRBJ1-1; D: .; DNA: TGTGCCACCAGTGATTCCCCCTCCAAGTCGTCTGAAGCTTTCTTT; CDR3: CATSDSPSKSSEAFF
size: .; V: TRBV6-6; J: TRBJ2-3; D: .; DNA: TGTGCCAGCAGTGGAAGAGGGACTGGGGCATCGACAGATACGCAGTATTTT; CDR3: CASSGRGTGASTDTQYF
size: .; V: TRBV18; J: TRBJ2-7; D: .; DNA: TGTGCCAGCTCACCACAATCCCGGGACTGGCTCTCCTACGAGCAGTACTTC; CDR3: CASSPQSRDWLSYEQYF
size: few; V: TRBV10-2; J: TRBJ2-7; D: TRBD1; DNA: TGCGCCAGCAACACCCTCGGGACAGCCTACGAGCAGTACTTC; CDR3: CASNTLGTAYEQYF
size: many; V: TRBV3-1; J: TRBJ1-1; D: .; DNA: TGTGCCAGCAGCCAATGGGCGAGTGGGGACACTGAAGCTTTCTTT; CDR3: CASSQWASGDTEAFF
size: .; V: TRBV9; J: TRBJ2-1; D: .; DNA: TGTGCCAGCAGCGTCTACCCCTCCTACAATGAGCAGTTCTTC; CDR3: CASSVYPSYNEQFF
size: .; V: TRBV7-9; J: TRBJ2-5; D: .; DNA: TGTGCCAGCAGCTTAGAGGTTCTGGAGACCCAGTACTTC; CDR3: CASSLEVLETQYF
size: many; V: TRBV27; J: TRBJ2-1; D: .; DNA: TGTGCCAGCAGTTTTTCGGGCTGGCCCTACAATGAGCAGTTCTTC; CDR3: CASSFSGWPYNEQFF
size: .; V: TRBV24-1; J: TRBJ2-1; D: TRBD1; DNA: TGTGCCACCAGTGACGGACAGGGGGGGATATACAATGAGCAGTTCTTC; CDR3: CATSDGQGGIYNEQFF
size: few; V: TRBV7-9; J: TRBJ1-1; D: TRBD1; DNA: TGTGCCAGCAGCCTACTTACAGGGGGCGGAAACACTGAAGCTTTCTTT; CDR3: CASSLLTGGGNTEAFF
size: .; V: TRBV6-5; J: TRBJ2-7; D: .; DNA: TGTGCCAGCAGTTACGACAGGAACGAGCAGTACTTC; CDR3: CASSYDRNEQYF
size: many; V: TRBV6-2/TRBV6-3; J: TRBJ2-5; D: .; DNA: TGTGCCAGCAGTTACTCCAGAGAGGGGACCCAGTACTTC; CDR3: CASSYSREGTQYF
size: many; V: TRBV18; J: TRBJ1-5; D: .; DNA: TGTGCCAGCTCACCTGCTTGGGGGGGCCCTTCTTATCAGCCCCAGCATTTT; CDR3: CASSPAWGGPSYQPQHF
size: many; V: TRBV12-3/TRBV12-4; J: TRBJ2-7; D: TRBD1; DNA: TGTGCCAGCAGTCAATCAACAGGGGGCGGGGAGCAGTACTTC; CDR3: CASSQSTGGGEQYF
size: few; V: TRBV24-1; J: TRBJ2-2; D: TRBD1; DNA: TGTGCCACCAGTGATTTTCAGGGGGCTGACACCGGGGAGCTGTTTTTT; CDR3: CATSDFQGADTGELFF
size: .; V: TRBV20-1; J: TRBJ2-1; D: TRBD2; DNA: TGCAGTGCTAGAGTACTAGCGGGAGCCCGTGAGCAGTTCTTC; CDR3: CSARVLAGAREQFF
size: few; V: TRBV7-2; J: TRBJ1-1; D: .; DNA: TGTGCCAGCAGCTTAGTCATGAACACTGAAGCTTTCTTT; CDR3: CASSLVMNTEAFF
size: .; V: TRBV20-1; J: TRBJ2-1; D: TRBD1; DNA: TGCAGTGCCGAGAGGGACAGGGTCTACAATGAGCAGTTCTTC; CDR3: CSAERDRVYNEQFF
size: .; V: TRBV6-6; J: TRBJ2-3; D: .; DNA: TGTGCCAGCAGTCCTAGGGGTACAGATACGCAGTATTTT; CDR3: CASSPRGTDTQYF
size: many; V: TRBV7-9; J: TRBJ1-1; D: .; DNA: TGTGCCAGCAGCTTAGGCAGGGTGAACACTGAAGCTTTCTTT; CDR3: CASSLGRVNTEAFF
size: many; V: TRBV7-8; J: TRBJ1-1; D: .; DNA: TGTGCCAGCAGCTTTTGGTCTTCGAACACTGAAGCTTTCTTT; CDR3: CASSFWSSNTEAFF
size: .; V: TRBV20-1; J: TRBJ2-3; D: .; DNA: TGCAGTGCTATAGGGCAAACAACAGATACGCAGTATTTT; CDR3: CSAIGQTTDTQYF
size: few; V: TRBV5-6; J: TRBJ2-1; D: .; DNA: TGTGCCAGCAGGAGCCAGGGGTTTAATGAGCAGTTCTTC; CDR3: CASRSQGFNEQFF
size: many; V: TRBV25-1; J: TRBJ1-4; D: .; DNA: TGTGCCAGCAGTGAAGAAGACGGTACAAGGGGAAAACTGTTTTTT; CDR3: CASSEEDGTRGKLFF
size: many; V: TRBV18; J: TRBJ2-7; D: TRBD1; DNA: TGTGCCAGCTCACAGATGGACAGGGGGGACGAGCAGTACTTC; CDR3: CASSQMDRGDEQYF
size: .; V: TRBV9; J: TRBJ1-6; D: .; DNA: TGTGCCAGCAGCGCCGACATGGGTGGCCGTTCACCCCTCCACTTT; CDR3: CASSADMGGRSPLHF
size: .; V: TRBV7-9; J: TRBJ2-3; D: .; DNA: TGTGCCAGCAGCCGCGATAGCACCACGCAGTATTTT; CDR3: CASSRDSTTQYF
size: many; V: TRBV30; J: TRBJ1-1; D: .; DNA: TGTGCCTGGAACCCCTCGGGTACCACTGAAGCTTTCTTT; CDR3: CAWNPSGTTEAFF
size: few; V: TRBV7-6; J: TRBJ2-2; D: .; DNA: TGTGCCAGCAGCTTGGGGAGCAGGGGCAACGGGGAGCTGTTTTTT; CDR3: CASSLGSRGNGELFF
size: few; V: TRBV10-3; J: TRBJ1-1; D: .; DNA: TGTGCCATCAGTGAGAGCCTAGCAGGGGCTGACACTGAAGCTTTCTTT; CDR3: CAISESLAGADTEAFF
size: .; V: TRBV4-3; J: TRBJ2-7; D: .; DNA: TGCGCCAGCAGCCAAGACTCCCATCGGGGAGGAAGATCCTACGAGCAGTACTTC; CDR3: CASSQDSHRGGRSYEQYF
size: many; V: TRBV4-1; J: TRBJ2-7; D: .; DNA: TGCGCCAGCAGCCAAGGTCCCTGGAACGAGCAGTACTTC; CDR3: CASSQGPWNEQYF
size: .; V: TRBV7-3; J: TRBJ2-7; D: .; DNA: TGTGCCAGCAGCTTAGTGGCGGGCAGGGACGAGCAGTACTTC; CDR3: CASSLVAGRDEQYF
size: many; V: TRBV9; J: TRBJ1-2; D: .; DNA: TGTGCCAGCAGCGCCGGGACTTGGGACCTCTATGGCTACACCTTC; CDR3: CASSAGTWDLYGYTF
size: many; V: TRBV12-3/TRBV12-4; J: TRBJ1-2; D: .; DNA: TGTGCCAGCAGTTTAGGGGGAGTTGACTATGGCTACACCTTC; CDR3: CASSLGGVDYGYTF
size: .; V: TRBV29-1; J: TRBJ2-3; D: .; DNA: TGCAGCGGCCGGACTCCCGAGGGCACGCAGTATTTT; CDR3: CSGRTPEGTQYF
size: .; V: TRBV12-3/TRBV12-4; J: TRBJ2-3; D: TRBD1; DNA: TGTGCCAGCAGTTTATTACAGGGGGTAGTCGCAGATACGCAGTATTTT; CDR3: CASSLLQGVVADTQYF
size: many; V: TRBV29-1; J: TRBJ1-1; D: .; DNA: TGCAGCGTTGAGTGGGGCCTATCGCCGAACACTGAAGCTTTCTTT; CDR3: CSVEWGLSPNTEAFF
size: few; V: TRBV7-9; J: TRBJ2-7; D: TRBD1; DNA: TGTGCCAGCAGCTTGGGCAGCGACAGGGCGGCGTACGAGCAGTACTTC; CDR3: CASSLGSDRAAYEQYF
size: many; V: TRBV7-2; J: TRBJ1-5; D: .; DNA: TGTGCCAGCAGCTCCTCTTGGAGGGGTGGCAATCAGCCCCAGCATTTT; CDR3: CASSSSWRGGNQPQHF
size: .; V: TRBV10-2; J: TRBJ2-1; D: .; DNA: TGCGCCAGCAGTGAGTCAGCAGGCATAAACAATGAGCAGTTCTTC; CDR3: CASSESAGINNEQFF
size: .; V: TRBV20-1; J: TRBJ1-1; D: TRBD1; DNA: TGCAGTGCTAGAGCAGGGGGCCTTGGCACTGAAGCTTTCTTT; CDR3: CSARAGGLGTEAFF
size: many; V: TRBV19; J: TRBJ2-1; D: TRBD2; DNA: TGTGCCAGTAGTATAGCCAGCGGGAGGGGCAATGAGCAGTTCTTC; CDR3: CASSIASGRGNEQFF
size: many; V: TRBV28; J: TRBJ2-6; D: .; DNA: TGTGCCAGCAGTTTGGACAGCTCTGGGGCCAACGTCCTGACTTTC; CDR3: CASSLDSSGANVLTF
size: .; V: TRBV2; J: TRBJ1-2; D: TRBD1; DNA: TGTGCCAGCAGTTGGACAGGGGGCGCGAACTATGGCTACACCTTC; CDR3: CASSWTGGANYGYTF
size: many; V: TRBV5-1; J: TRBJ1-2; D: .; DNA: TGCGCCAGCAGCTTCGACGGTGATAATGGCTACACCTTC; CDR3: CASSFDGDNGYTF
size: few; V: TRBV6-5; J: TRBJ2-7; D: .; DNA: TGTGCCAGCAGCTACCACGGACAGAACGAGCAGTACTTC; CDR3: CASSYHGQNEQYF
size: .; V: TRBV28; J: TRBJ2-7; D: .; DNA: TGTGCCAGCAGTAAACCCGACTCCTACGAGCAGTACTTC; CDR3: CASSKPDSYEQYF
size: few; V: TRBV20-1; J: TRBJ2-7; D: TRBD1; DNA: TGCAGTGCTAACAGGGGCAAACTCTCCTACGAGCAGTACTTC; CDR3: CSANRGKLSYEQYF
size: many; V: TRBV11-1; J: TRBJ2-7; D: TRBD1; DNA: TGTGCCAGCAGCTTAGCAGGGGGCCTATCCTACGAGCAGTACTTC; CDR3: CASSLAGGLSYEQYF
size: many; V: TRBV5-1; J: TRBJ1-1; D: .; DNA: TGCGCCAGCAGCCCCAGGGGAGTTCACCAGAACACTGAAGCTTTCTTT; CDR3: CASSPRGVHQNTEAFF
size: many; V: TRBV20-1; J: TRBJ1-5; D: TRBD1; DNA: TGCAGTGCTTGGACAGGGGCCCTCAATCAGCCCCAGCATTTT; CDR3: CSAWTGALNQPQHF
size: .; V: TRBV29-1; J: TRBJ2-5; D: .; DNA: TGCAGCGTTTCTGGGGGCATCAGAGAGACCCAGTACTTC; CDR3: CSVSGGIRETQYF